The clone carrying this TCR beta chain was seen only a few times. The antigen is unknown. TCRdb keeps only in-frame clones here, not all; method: immunoSEQ multiplex PCR. The table shows approximately 12,000 clones, with roughly 60% occurring only once. These data come from a study of neoadjuvant anti-PD-1 for oral cavity cancer. Turning to the study itself: Before surgery, most patients got three to four biweekly 3 mg/kg nivolumab doses. Around day 43, patients without progression received a fourth nivolumab dose before surgery. General study results and limits: With a few patients per group, TCR findings need larger cohorts.

The CDR3 totals 13 residues. With 1 base removed from V and 4 bases from J, the gap between germline ends came to 7 bases. CDR1 is MNHEY, CDR2 SMNVEV, per germline (reference sequence). The chain links TRBV27 to TRBJ1-2; no definite D call. This clonotype originated in a person between 40 and 85 years old with oral cavity squamous cell carcinoma. The sample was tumor tissue, taken before nivolumab (anti-PD-1) treatment. CDR3 DNA sequence: TGTGCCAGCAGTTTATACACCGGCTATGGCTACACCTTC. Protein sequence: CASSLYTGYGYTF.